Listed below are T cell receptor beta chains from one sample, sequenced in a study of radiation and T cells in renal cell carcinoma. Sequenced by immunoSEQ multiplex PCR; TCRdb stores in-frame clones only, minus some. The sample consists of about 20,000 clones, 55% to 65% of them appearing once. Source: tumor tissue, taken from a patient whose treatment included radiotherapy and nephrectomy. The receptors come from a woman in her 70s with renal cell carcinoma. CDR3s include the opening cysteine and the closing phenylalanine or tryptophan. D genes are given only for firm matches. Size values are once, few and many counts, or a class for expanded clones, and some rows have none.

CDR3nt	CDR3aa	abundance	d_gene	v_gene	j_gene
TGTGCCAGCAGAGCGGACAGGGCGGGCGGGGAGCTGTTTTTT	CASRADRAGGELFF	NA	TRBD1	TRBV6-1	TRBJ2-2
TGTGCCAGCAGTTTAGCAGGGGCTGGAAACACCATATATTTT	CASSLAGAGNTIYF	NA	NA	TRBV27	TRBJ1-3
TGTGCCAGCAGCCTGGACAGGGCTGGGCAGACCCAGTACTTC	CASSLDRAGQTQYF	once	TRBD1	TRBV11-2	TRBJ2-5
TGTGCCAGCAGCGATAGCGTCGTAGCGGGGGGCGCGGGGTACACTGAAGCTTTCTTT	CASSDSVVAGGAGYTEAFF	NA	NA	TRBV9	TRBJ1-1
TGTGCCAGCAGCAAGGACTCCACCGGGGAGCTGTTTTTT	CASSKDSTGELFF	few	NA	TRBV27	TRBJ2-2
TGTGCCAGCAATTATCGGCAGGGGTTGAAGCCCCAGCATTTT	CASNYRQGLKPQHF	few	NA	TRBV28	TRBJ1-5
TGTGCCAGCAGCCTTCGACAGGGGGCGTCCTATAATTCACCCCTCCACTTT	CASSLRQGASYNSPLHF	NA	TRBD1	TRBV7-2	TRBJ1-6
TGTGCCAGCAGTCTGACAGATTACAATCAGCCCCAGCATTTT	CASSLTDYNQPQHF	few	NA	TRBV28	TRBJ1-5
TGTGCCAGCTCACTACAGGGGGCGCAAGGCTATGGCTACACCTTC	CASSLQGAQGYGYTF	NA	TRBD1	TRBV18	TRBJ1-2
TGTGCCAGCAGGCAGGGGGCGATTAATTCACCCCTCCACTTT	CASRQGAINSPLHF	NA	TRBD1	TRBV6-1	TRBJ1-6
TGTGCCAGCAGTTCCCGGCAGGGTAGTATTAATTCACCCCTCCACTTT	CASSSRQGSINSPLHF	NA	NA	TRBV28	TRBJ1-6
TGTGCCAGCAGTTCGTTTCGGGCCCAGGGGGCCTATGAGCAGTTCTTC	CASSSFRAQGAYEQFF	NA	TRBD1	TRBV28	TRBJ2-1
TGTGCCAGTAGTAACGGACAGTTTAACTATGGCTACACCTTC	CASSNGQFNYGYTF	few	NA	TRBV19	TRBJ1-2
TGTGCCAGCAGGAGTAGCGGGGGGAGTCCCTACGAGCAGTACTTC	CASRSSGGSPYEQYF	NA	TRBD2	TRBV5-6	TRBJ2-7
TGCGCCAGCAGCCAAGATCTCTTGCAGCCCCAGCATTTT	CASSQDLLQPQHF	few	NA	TRBV4-1	TRBJ1-5
TGTGCCAGCAACCCGGACAGGGGGCGAGAGACCCAGTACTTC	CASNPDRGRETQYF	NA	TRBD1	TRBV5-4	TRBJ2-5
TGTGCCTGGAGTGTCGGCAGCAATCAGCCCCAGCATTTT	CAWSVGSNQPQHF	few	NA	TRBV30	TRBJ1-5
TGTGCCAGCAAGGGGGGCTCCTACGAGCAGTACTTC	CASKGGSYEQYF	NA	NA	TRBV2	TRBJ2-7
TGCGCCAGCAGCCAAGAGGCTTTCCGAGAGACCCAGTACTTC	CASSQEAFRETQYF	NA	NA	TRBV4-3	TRBJ2-5
TGTGCCAGTAGTATGGCGGGGTACACTGAAGCTTTCTTT	CASSMAGYTEAFF	NA	NA	TRBV19	TRBJ1-1
TGTGCCTGGAGTGCGACTAGCGGGGGGCACCTTAACTTC	CAWSATSGGHLNF	NA	TRBD2	TRBV30	TRBJ2-7
TGTGCCAGCAGCTCTACAAGGGTCTTTTCCTACGAGCAGTACTTC	CASSSTRVFSYEQYF	NA	NA	TRBV28	TRBJ2-7
TGTGCCAGCAGTTTTTCAGGGTATAATTCACCCCTCCACTTT	CASSFSGYNSPLHF	few	NA	TRBV6-5	TRBJ1-6
TGCGCCAGCAGCCCCGGGACGGTGGCCCTACTTAACTCTGGGGCCAACGTCCTGACTTTC	CASSPGTVALLNSGANVLTF	NA	NA	TRBV5-1	TRBJ2-6
TGCGCCAGCAGCCCCTTCTTCCGGGGCAATCAGCCCCAGCATTTT	CASSPFFRGNQPQHF	NA	NA	TRBV4-3	TRBJ1-5
TGTGCCAGCAGCAGCCCCTCGGGACCCAAAAACATTCAGTACTTC	CASSSPSGPKNIQYF	NA	NA	TRBV5-4	TRBJ2-4
TGTGCCAGCAGCGTAGAGGGTGGCTATGGCTACACCTTC	CASSVEGGYGYTF	NA	NA	TRBV9	TRBJ1-2
TGCGCCAGCAGCTCGTGGACAGGGGGGAAAGAGACCCAGTACTTC	CASSSWTGGKETQYF	NA	TRBD1	TRBV5-1	TRBJ2-5
TGCGCCAGCAGTCCCAGGGGGACAGCCCAATCCTACGAGCAGTACTTC	CASSPRGTAQSYEQYF	NA	TRBD1	TRBV23-1	TRBJ2-7
TGTGCCACCAGTGTTTCGAACACCGGGGAGCTGTTTTTT	CATSVSNTGELFF	NA	NA	TRBV14	TRBJ2-2
TGTGCCAGCGGACAGGGGGAGGTCGAGCAGTACTTC	CASGQGEVEQYF	NA	TRBD1	TRBV7-2	TRBJ2-7
TGTGCCAGCAGTTACTCGCAGCTTCTTAACAATGAGCAGTTCTTC	CASSYSQLLNNEQFF	NA	NA	TRBV6-5	TRBJ2-1
TGTGCCAGCAGCGTCCGGACAGGGGCGAACACCGGGGAGCTGTTTTTT	CASSVRTGANTGELFF	NA	TRBD1	TRBV9	TRBJ2-2
TGCGCCAGCAGCCTAGGGGCAGGGGGCAATCAGCCCCAGCATTTT	CASSLGAGGNQPQHF	few	NA	TRBV5-1	TRBJ1-5
TGTGCCAGCAGTGCGGGTAACACCGGGGAGCTGTTTTTT	CASSAGNTGELFF	NA	NA	TRBV6-4	TRBJ2-2
TGTGCCAGCAGCTTAGCACCGGGACTAGCGACCTACGAGCAGTACTTC	CASSLAPGLATYEQYF	once	TRBD2	TRBV11-2	TRBJ2-7
TGTGCCACCAAAGAGGTCCCAAGCAATCAGCCCCAGCATTTT	CATKEVPSNQPQHF	NA	NA	TRBV15	TRBJ1-5
TGTGCCAGTAGTGATAGGCTTGGGCTTGGACAGGCGAAATCCTACGAGCAGTACTTC	CASSDRLGLGQAKSYEQYF	NA	TRBD1	TRBV19	TRBJ2-7
TGTGCCAGTAGTGTCGACAGGGGGGTGGACCAGTACTTC	CASSVDRGVDQYF	NA	TRBD1	TRBV19	TRBJ2-7
TGTGCCAGCAACCGGGCAGGGGGCCACACTGAAGCTTTCTTT	CASNRAGGHTEAFF	few	TRBD1	TRBV27	TRBJ1-1
TGTGCCAGCAGCTTACAAGAGCGCCAGCCCCAGCATTTT	CASSLQERQPQHF	NA	NA	TRBV7-9	TRBJ1-5
TGCGCCAGCAGCTTGGGGCAGGGCACCGGGGAGCTGTTTTTT	CASSLGQGTGELFF	NA	NA	TRBV5-1	TRBJ2-2
TGTGCCAGTAGAATTTTCACAGGTCTCGGAAACACCATATATTTT	CASRIFTGLGNTIYF	few	NA	TRBV19	TRBJ1-3
TGTGCCAGTAGCGGGCTATCCGGGACAGTTTTGACCGGGGAGCTGTTTTTT	CASSGLSGTVLTGELFF	NA	TRBD1	TRBV19	TRBJ2-2
TGTGCCAGCAGCTTAGGGATGGGTACCGGAAACACCATATATTTT	CASSLGMGTGNTIYF	NA	NA	TRBV5-4	TRBJ1-3
TGTGCCAGCAGCTCCGGACTAGCGGGGGGACAAGAGACCCAGTACTTC	CASSSGLAGGQETQYF	NA	TRBD2	TRBV7-3	TRBJ2-5
TGTGCCAGCAGCTTATCCTCCGGAAACACCATATATTTT	CASSLSSGNTIYF	medium-sized	NA	TRBV7-9	TRBJ1-3
TGCGCCAGCAGCTCCGCAGAGAGTAGCGGGGGGACCTACGAGCAGTACTTC	CASSSAESSGGTYEQYF	NA	TRBD2	TRBV5-1	TRBJ2-7